These 30 T cell receptor beta chains share one sample of origin, sequenced in a study of blood T cell repertoires in COVID-19. Some clones are missing from TCRdb's copy, which holds only in-frame ones; the method was immunoSEQ multiplex PCR. The data contain a few hundred thousand clones, roughly 89% of them singletons. Material for sequencing was peripheral blood. These TCRs come from a woman between 40 and 50 years old who had recovered from COVID-19.

This chain uses TRBV5-1 with TRBJ2-5, with TRBD2 identical over 8 bases. After removal of 0 bases from V and 3 bases from J, the junction contained 7 bases not matched to a gene. The CDR3 contains 16 residues. Germline values: CDR1 SGHRS, CDR2 YFSETQ. The CDR3 coding sequence is TGCGCCAGCAGCTTGGGGCCGGGGGGGCCTGAAGAGACCCAGTACTTC. Amino acid sequence: CASSLGPGGPEETQYF. Variable domain in full (rest from reference TRBV5-1 and TRBJ2-5): KAGVTQTPRYLIKTRGQQVTLSCSPISGHRSVSWYQQTPGQGLQFLFEYFSETQRNKGNFPGRFSGRQFSNSRSEMNVSTLELGDSALYLCASSLGPGGPEETQYFGPGTRLLVL.

The gene calls are TRBV27 and TRBJ2-1, with unresolved D. This CDR3 is 14 amino acids long. Looked up from germline, CDR1 is MNHEY and CDR2 is SMNVEV (reference sequence). The germline V and J ends were trimmed by 5 bases and 3 bases, with 11 bases remaining between them. The CDR3 loop is CASSTNPVYNEQFF. The CDR3 DNA sequence: TGTGCCAGCAGTACAAATCCAGTCTACAATGAGCAGTTCTTC.

The V and J genes are TRBV23-1 and TRBJ2-1, with no clear D. TRBV23-1 is assigned to the ORF class and has an uncertain function. V was pared by 6 bases and J by 6 bases, with 9 bases between. This CDR3 spans 12 amino acids. The CDR3 protein is CASRGRFNEQFF. The CDR3 DNA reads as TGCGCCAGCAGGGGCAGATTCAATGAGCAGTTCTTC.

In the case of this clone: A junction end diverges from the germline sequence, so it may reflect a read error. For the CDR3, the DNA is TGTGCCAGCAGTGAGGGGACAGGGAACAACGGGGAGCTGTTTTTT. Protein sequence: CASSEGTGNNGELFF. The chain joins TRBV2 to TRBJ2-2, with 9 bases identical to TRBD1. Germline CDR1 SNHLY, CDR2 FYNNEI. The CDR3 covers 15 residues.

The chain carries TRBV9 and TRBJ2-1; 7 positions match TRBD2. Germline CDR1 SGDLS, CDR2 YYNGEE. This CDR3 is built from 16 residues. The ends lost 0 bases at V and 7 bases at J; junction bases unmatched: 10. The CDR3 coding sequence is TGTGCCAGCAGCGTAGAGTCTATAGCGGGTCGGAATGAGCAGTTCTTC. It codes for CASSVESIAGRNEQFF.

The chain links TRBV5-1 to TRBJ1-4; TRBD1 agrees at 8 bases. CDR3 length equals 15 residues. After removal of 0 bases from V and 5 bases from J, the junction contained 3 bases not matched to a gene. Germline CDR1 reads SGHRS; CDR2 reads YFSETQ. DNA for the CDR3: TGCGCCAGCAGCTTGGTTGGGACAGGAAATGAAAAACTGTTTTTT. It codes for CASSLVGTGNEKLFF.

The rearrangement uses TRBV18 and TRBJ2-2; D call uncertain. Germline loops: CDR1 KGHSH, CDR2 LQKENI. Trimming cost V 5 bases and J 2 bases, with 12 bases left between them. The CDR3 consists of 15 residues. CDR3 sequence reads: CASSDSSLNTGELFF. CDR3 DNA: TGTGCCAGCTCAGACTCCAGTCTAAACACCGGGGAGCTGTTTTTT.

The V and J genes are TRBV7-2 and TRBJ2-5; 9 bases match TRBD2. With 8 bases clipped from V and 2 bases from J, the junction kept 9 bases outside the gene matches. CDR1 and CDR2 (germline): SGHTA, FQGNSA. This CDR3 is 15 amino acids long. CDR3 sequence: CASGLARRPQETQYF. As DNA, the CDR3 is TGTGCCAGCGGACTAGCGAGAAGGCCACAAGAGACCCAGTACTTC.

V is TRBV9 and J is TRBJ2-3; 7 nucleotides align to TRBD2. V was clipped by 4 bases and J by 4 bases; unmatched bases: 12. The CDR3 is 16 residues long. Germline CDR1 is SGDLS and CDR2 is YYNGEE. The CDR3 protein is CASSSFSGGGADTQYF. The CDR3 DNA reads as TGTGCCAGCAGCTCCTTTTCTGGCGGGGGTGCAGATACGCAGTATTTT.

The chain combines TRBV19 with TRBJ1-6; TRBD1 matches 11 bases. After removal of 4 bases from V and 10 bases from J, the junction contained 6 bases not matched to a gene. CDR3 length: 15 residues. From germline, CDR1 is LNHDA and CDR2 SQIVND (reference sequence). In DNA form, the CDR3 reads TGTGCCAGTAGTAGTGGGGGACAGGGGGGATCACCCCTCCACTTT. Protein: CASSSGGQGGSPLHF. Drawing the rest from reference TRBV19 and TRBJ1-6, the complete variable domain is DGGITQSPKYLFRKEGQNVTLSCEQNLNHDAMYWYRQDPGQGLRLIYYSQIVNDFQKGDIAEGYSVSREKKESFPLTVTSAQKNPTAFYLCASSSGGQGGSPLHFGNGTRLTVT.

This clone was seen a single time. The CDR3 nucleotides read TGTGCCAACTACCGTCCCAACGTAGATGAAAAACTGTTTTTT. Translated: CANYRPNVDEKLFF. The chain is built from TRBV7-3 and TRBJ1-4; D gene unclear. CDR3 length equals 14 residues. Germline CDR1 reads SGHTA; CDR2 reads FQGTGA. V lost 10 bases, J lost 6 bases, and 18 bases lay in between.

V gene TRBV29-1 combines with J gene TRBJ2-5; D ambiguous. V lost 3 bases and J 5 bases, leaving 16 bases between the germline ends. Germline V lookup: CDR1 SQVTM, CDR2 ANQGSEA. The CDR3 is 14 amino acids. The CDR3 DNA sequence: TGCAGCGTTGACTTGTCAGCCCTCGGGGAGACCCAGTACTTC. It codes for CSVDLSALGETQYF.

CDR3 protein: CSASREGGNTEAFF. The CDR3 nucleotides are TGCAGTGCTAGTAGGGAGGGTGGGAACACTGAAGCTTTCTTT. The chain links TRBV20-1 to TRBJ1-1; D unresolved. This CDR3 contains 14 residues. The V end lost 3 bases, the J end lost 1 base, and 12 bases lay between the germline ends. The germline V gene has CDR1 DFQATT and CDR2 SNEGSKA (reference sequence).

The J gene is TRBJ2-3, the V gene TRBV5-4, with 8 bases that match TRBD2. The CDR3 totals 17 residues. Germline assignment: CDR1 SGHNT and CDR2 YYREEE (reference sequence). V lost 3 bases, J lost 1 base, and 10 bases stayed unmatched. CDR3 protein: CASSSCGGGLCTDTQYF. CDR3 nucleotide sequence: TGTGCCAGCAGCTCGTGCGGCGGGGGGCTTTGCACAGATACGCAGTATTTT.

This clone has only one observation. This rearrangement joins TRBV28 to TRBJ1-1, with unresolved D. The V gene's germline CDR1 is MDHEN and CDR2 SYDVKM. Trimming pared 7 bases from V and 0 bases from J, leaving 9 bases between. The CDR3 is 13 amino acids. CDR3: CASTADLNTEAFF. The DNA of the CDR3 is TGTGCCAGCACGGCAGACTTGAACACTGAAGCTTTCTTT.

V is TRBV30 and J is TRBJ1-2; a weak D match, TRBD1 (6 bases). V was clipped by 1 base and J by 8 bases, with 14 bases between them. The CDR3 has 13 residues. The germline CDR1 and CDR2 sequences are GTSNPN and SVGIG (reference sequence). The CDR3 sequence is CAWSGGGRGGYTF. CDR3 nucleotide sequence: TGTGCCTGGAGTGGGGGGGGCCGGGGAGGCTACACCTTC.

This chain uses TRBV3-1 (or the pseudogene TRBV3-2) with TRBJ2-5; 10 nucleotides align to TRBD2. CDR3 length: 17 amino acids. After removal of 4 bases from V and 4 bases from J, the junction contained 12 bases not matched to a gene. CDR1 and CDR2 from the germline V gene are LGHDT and YNNKEL (reference sequence). CDR3 residues: CASSPRLAGPERETQYF. CDR3 coding DNA: TGTGCCAGCAGCCCCAGACTAGCGGGCCCGGAGAGAGAGACCCAGTACTTC.

The chain links TRBV7-9 to TRBJ2-2; 11 nucleotides line up with TRBD2. J lost 0 bases, V lost 5 bases, and 5 bases had no gene match. CDR1 is SEHNR and CDR2 is FQNEAQ in the germline V gene (reference sequence). This CDR3 is 17 amino acids long. The CDR3 DNA reads TGTGCCAGCAGCCGAAGACTAGCGGGAACGAACACCGGGGAGCTGTTTTTT. It specifies CASSRRLAGTNTGELFF.

The V and J genes are TRBV10-1 and TRBJ2-2; TRBD2 agrees at 8 bases. The CDR3 has 14 residues. CDR1 and CDR2 (germline): WNHNN, SYGVQD (reference sequence). Trimming at V came to 5 bases and at J to 4 bases, leaving 3 bases not matched to a gene. CDR3 sequence reads: CASSSSGVTGELFF. DNA for the CDR3: TGCGCCAGCAGTAGTAGCGGGGTCACCGGGGAGCTGTTTTTT.

The DNA of the CDR3 is TGTGCCAGCAGCTATCAAGCACAGGGGAATACTGAAGCTTTCTTT. This sequence encodes CASSYQAQGNTEAFF. The V call is TRBV5-4, the J call TRBJ1-1; 7 nucleotides agree with TRBD1. Germline CDR1 and CDR2: SGHNT and YYREEE (reference sequence). CDR3 length: 15 amino acids. Losses at the gene ends were 3 bases for V and 5 bases for J; bases not matched to a gene: 10.

The rearrangement links TRBV14 to TRBJ2-2, with TRBD2 identical over 8 bases. Germline trimming cut 4 bases from V and 2 bases from J; bases unmatched to any gene: 12. The CDR3 is made up of 18 amino acids. CDR1 SGHDN and CDR2 FVKESK come from the germline V gene. The CDR3 sequence: CASSPPGSGNPNTGELFF. The CDR3 region has the DNA TGTGCCAGCAGCCCACCGGGTAGCGGGAACCCAAACACCGGGGAGCTGTTTTTT.

The chain carries TRBV7-8 and TRBJ1-2; 7 bases are a match to TRBD1. Trimming took 2 bases from V and 7 from J; bases not matched to a gene: 7. CDR1 is SGHVS and CDR2 is FQNEAQ in the germline V gene. The CDR3 extends over 14 amino acids. The CDR3 spells CASSLMGQTVGYTF. The DNA for the CDR3 is TGTGCCAGCAGCTTAATGGGACAGACTGTTGGCTACACCTTC.

The chain is built from TRBV9 and TRBJ1-2; D is ambiguous. The germline V gene has CDR1 SGDLS and CDR2 YYNGEE. The CDR3 consists of 14 residues. The V end was cut by 2 bases, the J end by 3 bases, with 11 bases between. The CDR3 nucleotides read TGTGCCAGCAGCGTGGAGGGTCTGCACTATGGCTACACCTTC. Amino acid sequence: CASSVEGLHYGYTF.

The chain is built from TRBV7-2 and TRBJ1-6; 10 nucleotides match TRBD1. Per the germline V gene, CDR1 is SGHTA and CDR2 is FQGNSA. J lost 10 bases, V lost 1 base, and 10 bases had no gene match. The CDR3 sequence is 17 residues long. CDR3 bases: TGTGCCAGCAGCTTAGGAGGGCAGGGACAGGGGATCTCACCCCTCCACTTT. It specifies CASSLGGQGQGISPLHF.

The CDR3 spells CASSQAGGIQYF. DNA for the CDR3: TGTGCCAGCAGCCAAGCCGGGGGCATTCAGTACTTC. The rearrangement links TRBV11-3 to TRBJ2-4, with D maybe TRBD2 (6 bases). The CDR3 spans 12 residues. Germline lookup yields CDR1 SGHNT and CDR2 YENEEA. The V end was cut by 5 bases, the J end by 9 bases, with 11 bases between.

The V gene is TRBV6-5, the J gene TRBJ2-1, with D unclear. There are 13 residues in the CDR3. CDR1 is MNHEY and CDR2 is SVGAGI in the germline V gene. V lost 8 bases and J lost 0, with 8 bases in between. The CDR3 DNA reads TGTGCCAGCCGACTTAGCTCCTACAATGAGCAGTTCTTC. Translation: CASRLSSYNEQFF.

The chain employs TRBV5-6 and TRBJ1-3; 7 nucleotides match TRBD1. Germline values: CDR1 SGHDT, CDR2 YYEEEE. V lost 4 bases and J lost 5; bases outside the gene matches: 6. There are 14 residues in the CDR3. In DNA form, the CDR3 reads TGTGCCAGCAGCGGGGACAGCCAGAGAAACACCATATATTTT. This codes for CASSGDSQRNTIYF.

This clone was observed once. This sequence joins TRBV5-4 and TRBJ1-3; the D is unclear. Germline CDR1 reads SGHNT; CDR2 reads YYREEE (reference sequence). Trimming took off 7 bases at V and 0 bases at J, with 8 bases between the two ends. The CDR3 covers 13 residues. The CDR3 is CASSRNSGNTIYF. Written as DNA, the CDR3 is TGTGCCAGCTCCAGGAACTCTGGAAACACCATATATTTT.

J is TRBJ2-7 and V is TRBV19, with D perhaps TRBD2 (6 bases). The CDR3 contains 14 residues. The V and J ends lost 9 bases and 0 bases respectively, with 15 bases between them. Germline lookup yields CDR1 LNHDA and CDR2 SQIVND (reference sequence). CDR3 protein: CASSLGGASYEQYF. The CDR3 bases are TGTGCCAGCTCCCTGGGCGGGGCCTCCTACGAGCAGTACTTC. The entire variable domain, with the rest obtained from reference TRBV19 and TRBJ2-7, is as follows: DGGITQSPKYLFRKEGQNVTLSCEQNLNHDAMYWYRQDPGQGLRLIYYSQIVNDFQKGDIAEGYSVSREKKESFPLTVTSAQKNPTAFYLCASSLGGASYEQYFGPGTRLTVT.

CDR3: CASRAPTGGFSGANVLTF. Written as DNA, the CDR3 is TGTGCCAGTAGAGCACCGACAGGGGGCTTTTCTGGGGCCAACGTCCTGACTTTC. The chain has TRBV19 and TRBJ2-6; 10 bases align to TRBD1. Per the germline V gene, CDR1 is LNHDA and CDR2 is SQIVND (reference sequence). The CDR3 runs to 18 residues. V lost 6 bases to trimming and J lost 1 base; unmatched junction nucleotides: 9.